These 32 T cell receptor beta chains came from one sample sequenced in a study of T cell responses to AZD1222 COVID-19 vaccine. Sequencing was performed with immunoSEQ multiplex PCR; in TCRdb, only in-frame clones are kept and a portion is missing. Among approximately 150,000 clones, about nine tenths were seen once, and the ten largest hold 2.6%. The specimen was peripheral blood, collected on day 0 of AZD1222 vaccination. The receptors stem from an adult in good health.

V gene TRBV28 combines with J gene TRBJ2-7, with D possibly TRBD2 on 6 matching bases. The germline gives CDR1 MDHEN, CDR2 SYDVKM. V dropped 8 bases and J dropped 6 bases, with 8 bases sitting between them. This CDR3 is built from 10 residues. CDR3 coding DNA: TGTGCCAGCGGAGGGGCCGAGCAGTACTTC. It encodes CASGGAEQYF.

The rearrangement links TRBV2 to TRBJ1-1; 9 bases are a match to TRBD1. The CDR3 is 14 amino acids. The germline V gene encodes CDR1 SNHLY and CDR2 FYNNEI. J gave up 0 bases and V 6 bases, and 2 bases lay outside the gene matches. The DNA of the CDR3 is TGTGCCAGCAGAGACAGGGGGGTGAACACTGAAGCTTTCTTT. It yields the protein CASRDRGVNTEAFF.

This chain's CDR3 is CASSLHLLAGGGNEQFF. The CDR3 coding sequence is TGTGCCAGCAGCTTGCACCTACTAGCGGGAGGAGGCAATGAGCAGTTCTTC. The rearrangement links TRBV5-5 to TRBJ2-1; 12 nucleotides align to TRBD2. V trimming: 1 base; J trimming: 6 bases; junction bases outside the gene matches: 8. CDR3 length equals 17 residues. The germline CDR1 and CDR2 sequences are SGHKS and YYEKEE (reference sequence).

The chain recombines TRBV27 with TRBJ1-2, with TRBD1 matching 7 bases. CDR3 length equals 15 residues. V was pared by 5 bases and J by 3 bases, with 9 bases of the junction left unmatched. From germline, CDR1 is MNHEY and CDR2 SMNVEV (reference sequence). The CDR3 region has the DNA TGTGCCAGCAGTCCCGGGAGGGGGCAGTACTATGGCTACACCTTC. Amino acids: CASSPGRGQYYGYTF.

This chain uses TRBV5-1 with TRBJ2-2; TRBD2 agrees at 9 bases. V gave up 0 bases and J gave up 4 bases; unmatched junction bases: 10. Per the germline V gene, CDR1 is SGHRS and CDR2 is YFSETQ. The CDR3 has 18 residues. In DNA form, the CDR3 reads TGCGCCAGCAGCTTGGAGGTTAGCGGGAGCGAGAGCACCGGGGAGCTGTTTTTT. Its protein is CASSLEVSGSESTGELFF.

The chain recombines TRBV7-8 with TRBJ1-5; TRBD1 might be the D (5 bases). Germline assignment: CDR1 SGHVS and CDR2 FQNEAQ. The germline V and J ends were trimmed by 1 base and 7 bases, with 11 bases remaining between them. The CDR3 sequence is 14 residues long. CDR3 sequence reads: CASSLVPQGQPQHF. The DNA of the CDR3 is TGTGCCAGCAGCTTAGTCCCTCAGGGCCAGCCCCAGCATTTT.

The chain couples TRBV2 to TRBJ2-7, with TRBD2 matching 10 bases. The germline gives CDR1 SNHLY, CDR2 FYNNEI. This CDR3 has 15 residues. The J segment lost 2 bases and the V segment lost 6 bases, leaving 7 bases of the junction unmatched. The CDR3 nucleotides read TGTGCCAGCAGGAAAGTACTAGCGGGAACCTACGAGCAGTACTTC. Its translation is CASRKVLAGTYEQYF.

This chain joins TRBV3-1 (or the pseudogene TRBV3-2) and TRBJ2-1; D is undetermined. Germline assignment: CDR1 LGHDT and CDR2 YNNKEL (reference sequence). The CDR3 length is 18 residues. Trimming shortened V by 4 bases and J by 4 bases, and 23 bases separated the two germline ends. Written as DNA, the CDR3 is TGTGCCAGCAGCCCCCCGGGCGGAGATGAGGTTGGGTACAATGAGCAGTTCTTC. It is translated as CASSPPGGDEVGYNEQFF.

The genes are TRBV6-2 or TRBV6-3 and TRBJ2-4; 8 positions match TRBD1. The V gene's germline CDR1 is MNHEY and CDR2 SVGEGT. This CDR3 contains 15 residues. V lost 2 bases to trimming and J lost 7 bases; unmatched junction nucleotides: 7. The chain's CDR3 is CASSYPSDRVNIQYF. The CDR3 DNA sequence: TGTGCCAGCAGTTACCCCTCGGACAGGGTGAACATTCAGTACTTC.

The gene calls are TRBV5-1 and TRBJ2-7; 7 bases agree with TRBD1. Germline loops: CDR1 SGHRS, CDR2 YFSETQ. CDR3 length: 16 residues. The trim removed 3 bases at V and 6 bases at J, leaving 15 bases unmatched. This CDR3 reads CASSSKLTGQSPEQYF. Here the CDR3 DNA reads TGCGCCAGCAGCTCAAAACTTACGGGACAGTCACCCGAGCAGTACTTC. The full variable domain, rest sourced from reference TRBV5-1 and TRBJ2-7, is KAGVTQTPRYLIKTRGQQVTLSCSPISGHRSVSWYQQTPGQGLQFLFEYFSETQRNKGNFPGRFSGRQFSNSRSEMNVSTLELGDSALYLCASSSKLTGQSPEQYFGPGTRLTVT.

CDR3 residues: CASSQDSEGQGLSNYGYTF. For the CDR3, the DNA is TGCGCCAGCAGCCAAGATAGTGAAGGACAGGGCCTTTCTAACTATGGCTACACCTTC. The chain links TRBV4-1 to TRBJ1-2, with 8 bases that match TRBD1. V lost 0 bases and J lost 0; bases outside the gene matches: 12. CDR3 size: 19 residues. Germline V gene data show CDR1 as MGHRA and CDR2 as YSYEKL.

This rearrangement joins TRBV5-6 to TRBJ1-2, with a weak D call TRBD1 (6 bases). Germline CDR1 SGHDT, CDR2 YYEEEE. The germline V and J ends were trimmed by 0 bases and 4 bases, with 10 bases remaining between them. The CDR3 totals 14 residues. CDR3 protein: CASSLAGVGYGYTF. The DNA for the CDR3 is TGTGCCAGCAGCTTGGCAGGGGTGGGCTATGGCTACACCTTC.

The chain has TRBV12-3 or TRBV12-4 and TRBJ1-1; D is ambiguous. The ends were cut back, 0 bases at V and 11 bases at J, with 7 bases in the middle. The CDR3 contains 11 residues. The CDR3 sequence: CASSLAFGAFF. The CDR3 nucleotides are TGTGCCAGCAGTTTAGCCTTCGGGGCTTTCTTT.

The chain carries TRBV19 and TRBJ2-1, with D unresolved. Between the trimmed V and J ends, which lost 4 bases and 9 bases, there was a span of 7 bases. CDR3 length: 11 amino acids. In germline, CDR1 is LNHDA, CDR2 SQIVND (reference sequence). The CDR3 nucleotides are TGTGCCAGTAGTAGTATGGGTGAGCAGTTCTTC. Translation gives CASSSMGEQFF. The whole variable domain, remainder taken from reference TRBV19 and TRBJ2-1, is DGGITQSPKYLFRKEGQNVTLSCEQNLNHDAMYWYRQDPGQGLRLIYYSQIVNDFQKGDIAEGYSVSREKKESFPLTVTSAQKNPTAFYLCASSSMGEQFFGPGTRLTVL.

This clone was seen more than once but under ten times. V is TRBV19 and J is TRBJ2-2; D is uncertain. The CDR3 length is 14 residues. Looked up from germline, CDR1 is LNHDA and CDR2 is SQIVND (reference sequence). Deletions cut 6 bases from V and 9 bases from J, with 17 bases between. This chain's CDR3 is CASRTSTEHRELFF. The DNA of the CDR3 is TGTGCCAGTAGGACCAGCACGGAACACAGGGAGCTGTTTTTT.

This clone occurred once. The J gene is TRBJ2-5, the V gene TRBV30, with 8 bases identical to TRBD1. The CDR3 is made up of 16 amino acids. V dropped 0 bases and J dropped 2; count of bases not matched to a gene: 8. Germline CDR1 reads GTSNPN; CDR2 reads SVGIG (reference sequence). The CDR3 DNA reads as TGTGCCTGGAGTGTACTGCGCAGGGGGCGTCAAGAGACCCAGTACTTC. As protein: CAWSVLRRGRQETQYF.

This chain connects TRBV19 to TRBJ2-7, with 7 bases lining up with TRBD1. Germline CDR1 LNHDA, CDR2 SQIVND (reference sequence). V gave up 1 base and J gave up 3 bases; unmatched junction bases: 3. CDR3 length: 14 amino acids. In nucleotides, the CDR3 is TGTGCCAGTAGTATAGGGCAGGGGGACTACGAGCAGTACTTC. Translating it yields CASSIGQGDYEQYF.

The genes are TRBV27 and TRBJ2-7, with TRBD2 as a possible D gene (6 bases). The V end was cut by 3 bases, the J end by 3 bases, with 12 bases between. Germline CDR1 MNHEY, CDR2 SMNVEV (reference sequence). The CDR3 spans 14 residues. CDR3 DNA: TGTGCCAGCAGTTTCTCGGGAGACTTCTACGAGCAGTACTTC. It specifies CASSFSGDFYEQYF.

The chain is built from TRBV5-1 and TRBJ1-6, with a tentative D call TRBD1 (6 bases). The CDR3 is 17 amino acids. CDR1 and CDR2 from the germline V gene are SGHRS and YFSETQ. Deletions cut 4 bases from V and 0 bases from J, with 14 bases between. CDR3 loop: CASSGDRQASYNSPLHF. CDR3 coding DNA: TGCGCCAGCAGCGGTGACCGACAGGCCTCCTATAATTCACCCCTCCACTTT.

The rearrangement links TRBV2 to TRBJ1-5; 8 nucleotides align to TRBD1. Germline V lookup: CDR1 SNHLY, CDR2 FYNNEI. CDR3 length equals 16 residues. The J segment lost 2 bases and the V segment lost 5 bases, leaving 8 bases of the junction unmatched. The CDR3 region is CASSPSPTGGNQPQHF. The CDR3 DNA sequence: TGTGCCAGCAGTCCTTCCCCGACAGGGGGCAATCAGCCCCAGCATTTT.

The chain uses TRBV3-1 (or the pseudogene TRBV3-2) and TRBJ2-4; 9 bases align to TRBD2. The CDR3 has 21 residues. Germline lookup yields CDR1 LGHDT and CDR2 YNNKEL (reference sequence). V lost 3 bases and J lost 0; bases outside the gene matches: 18. The DNA of the CDR3 is TGTGCCAGCAGCCAGTACAGGGCTAGCGGGACAAGGGTAGGAGCCAAAAACATTCAGTACTTC. Translated, it gives CASSQYRASGTRVGAKNIQYF.

The chain is built from TRBV19 and TRBJ2-7, with a possible D match to TRBD1 (6 bases). CDR1 LNHDA and CDR2 SQIVND come from the germline V gene (reference sequence). The CDR3 has 15 residues. Trimming stripped 4 bases from V and 1 base from J, with 14 bases between. The CDR3 protein is CASSRQDPGSYEQYF. The CDR3 DNA reads TGTGCCAGTAGTAGACAGGATCCGGGGTCCTACGAGCAGTACTTC. Complete variable domain (other parts from reference TRBV19 and TRBJ2-7): DGGITQSPKYLFRKEGQNVTLSCEQNLNHDAMYWYRQDPGQGLRLIYYSQIVNDFQKGDIAEGYSVSREKKESFPLTVTSAQKNPTAFYLCASSRQDPGSYEQYFGPGTRLTVT.

The chain couples TRBV5-1 to TRBJ2-3, with 8 nucleotides matching TRBD2. This CDR3 contains 14 residues. V shed 6 bases, J shed 1 base, and the junction held 4 bases outside the gene matches. Germline CDR1 reads SGHRS; CDR2 reads YFSETQ. In DNA form, the CDR3 reads TGCGCCAGCACAACTAGCGGAGGCACAGATACGCAGTATTTT. It translates to CASTTSGGTDTQYF.

The chain's CDR3 is CASRPSYRDGASEKLFF. The CDR3, as DNA: TGTGCCAGCAGACCTTCTTACAGGGACGGGGCTAGTGAAAAACTGTTTTTT. The rearrangement uses TRBV7-9 and TRBJ1-4, with a weak D call TRBD1 (6 bases). Trimming removed 6 bases at V and 7 bases at J, with 24 bases between. CDR1 SEHNR and CDR2 FQNEAQ come from the germline V gene (reference sequence). This CDR3 comprises 17 residues.

V usage is TRBV11-2 and J usage is TRBJ2-6; D is unresolved. Trimming cost V 8 bases and J 0 bases, with 5 bases left between them. From germline, CDR1 is SGHAT and CDR2 FQNNGV. The CDR3 is made up of 13 amino acids. In DNA form, the CDR3 reads TGTGCCAGCCGTATCTCTGGGGCCAACGTCCTGACTTTC. Amino acid sequence: CASRISGANVLTF.

J is TRBJ2-1 and V is TRBV6-5; 7 bases align to TRBD2. The ends lost 2 bases at V and 6 bases at J; junction bases unmatched: 7. The CDR3 runs to 15 residues. CDR1 is MNHEY and CDR2 is SVGAGI in the germline V gene. The CDR3 sequence: CASSYGKGGSNEQFF. The CDR3 DNA follows: TGTGCCAGCAGTTACGGGAAGGGCGGGAGCAATGAGCAGTTCTTC.

The chain recombines TRBV19 with TRBJ1-5, with a possible D match to TRBD1 (5 bases). Germline lookup yields CDR1 LNHDA and CDR2 SQIVND (reference sequence). The CDR3 has 15 amino acids. V lost 1 base to trimming and J lost 3 bases, with 10 bases between them. The CDR3 DNA sequence: TGTGCCAGTAGTATAGGGGCAGGGTTCAATCAGCCCCAGCATTTT. Translation: CASSIGAGFNQPQHF.

The genes are TRBV18 and TRBJ1-4; D perhaps matches TRBD1 (5 bases). This CDR3 spans 15 amino acids. The ends were cut back, 0 bases at V and 6 bases at J, with 11 bases in the middle. CDR1 is KGHSH, CDR2 LQKENI, per germline. For the CDR3, the DNA is TGTGCCAGCTCACCACCTATCGGGGCCGATGAAAAACTGTTTTTT. This translates into CASSPPIGADEKLFF.

The rearrangement joins TRBV5-8 to TRBJ1-5, with 9 bases matching TRBD1. Germline CDR1 SGHTS, CDR2 YDEGEE. This CDR3 spans 14 amino acids. The V and J ends lost 0 bases and 7 bases, in that order; junction bases with no gene match: 2. The CDR3 DNA reads TGTGCCAGCAGCTTGGTGACAGGGGGACAGCCCCAGCATTTT. Its translation: CASSLVTGGQPQHF. The complete variable domain, with remaining parts taken from reference TRBV5-8 and TRBJ1-5, reads EAGVTQSPTHLIKTRGQQATLRCSPISGHTSVYWYQQALGLGLQFLLWYDEGEERNRGNFPPRFSGRQFPNYSSELNVNALELEDSALYLCASSLVTGGQPQHFGDGTRLSIL.

The rearrangement joins TRBV14 to TRBJ1-1; D is unresolved. The V gene's germline CDR1 is SGHDN and CDR2 FVKESK. V shed 4 bases and J shed 4 bases, with 10 bases lying between them. CDR3 length: 13 amino acids. The chain's CDR3 is CASSRRGFTEAFF. The DNA for the CDR3 is TGTGCCAGCAGCCGTCGGGGATTCACTGAAGCTTTCTTT.

The rearrangement uses TRBV10-3 and TRBJ1-1; the D gene is possibly TRBD1 (5 bases). The germline V gene has CDR1 ENHRY and CDR2 SYGVKD. The CDR3 sequence is 12 residues long. V dropped 4 bases and J dropped 10 bases, with 13 bases sitting between them. In nucleotides, the CDR3 is TGTGCCATCAGTGTAATTGGGGGAGTAGCTTTCTTT. Translating gives CAISVIGGVAFF.

The CDR3 sequence is CASSYYLNEKLFF. The DNA for the CDR3 is TGTGCCAGCAGTTACTACCTGAATGAAAAACTGTTTTTT. J is TRBJ1-4 and V is TRBV6-5; D remains unclear. V lost 1 base and J 5 bases, leaving 5 bases between the germline ends. The CDR3 covers 13 residues. CDR1 and CDR2 from the germline V gene are MNHEY and SVGAGI.